This T cell receptor (beta chain) derives from a study of shared clonotypes between healthy human individuals. Study-level background: The cohort had two women and three men, ages 18 to 49. Per-donor plates numbered three CD4 naive, three CD4 memory, two CD8 naive and one CD8 memory.

The test was conducted at deep level. TCRdb keeps only in-frame clones here, not all; method: immunoSEQ multiplex PCR. This table holds 2.3 million or so clones, about 92% found once. With V trimmed by 5 bases and J by 1 base, 5 bases remained unmatched. The CDR3 extends over 15 amino acids. The germline V gene encodes CDR1 SGHTA and CDR2 FQGNSA. The clonotype was recovered from a man between 18 and 29 years old in good health. Some clones in this sample may be carry-over from other donors' samples. The chain couples TRBV7-2 to TRBJ2-3; 8 bases match TRBD2. The sample was naive CD4+ T cells from PBMCs. Subset given: CD45RA+ positively selected. The CDR3: CASSRQTSGTDTQYF. CDR3 DNA sequence: TGTGCCAGCAGCCGTCAGACTAGCGGCACAGATACGCAGTATTTT.